These 21 T cell receptor beta chains originate from one sample sequenced in a study of T-cell reconstitution after alpha-beta-depleted transplantation in children. A library of TCRbeta sequences, prepared with unique molecular identifiers, was generated. TCRdb fed the PCR reads into MiXCR, producing one record per CDR3 protein. There are about 400,000 distinct CDR3 sequences in the sample; 15% to 20% occur only once, and around 28% lies in the top ten. The material sequenced was PBMCs, mostly from graft donor cells, taken 360 days after TCRalphabeta/CD19-depleted stem cell transplant. The receptors were gathered from a boy in the first two years of life who had a stem cell transplant for Wiskott-Aldrich syndrome, so the T cells may come from the graft donor.

This chain links TRBV24-1 with TRBJ2-2; 7 nucleotides agree with TRBD2. V was pared by 3 bases and J by 3 bases, with 9 bases of the junction left unmatched. The CDR3 contains 17 residues. The germline CDR1 and CDR2 sequences are KGHDR and SFDVKD. CDR3 amino acids: CATSDKPGLPYTGELFF. CDR3 DNA sequence: TGTGCCACCAGTGATAAGCCGGGACTACCGTACACCGGGGAGCTGTTTTTT.

This sequence joins TRBV6-5 and TRBJ2-7; no firm D call. The V and J ends lost 2 bases and 3 bases respectively, with 14 bases between them. The germline CDR1 and CDR2 sequences are MNHEY and SVGAGI. The CDR3 is 15 amino acids. This CDR3 reads CASSYGQPAFYEQYF. CDR3 in DNA: TGTGCCAGCAGTTACGGGCAGCCAGCCTTCTACGAGCAGTACTTC.

In this sample, this clonotype turned up a few times. The chain has TRBV4-2 and TRBJ2-2, with D possibly TRBD2 on 6 matching bases. Germline V gene sequence: CDR1 LGHNA, CDR2 YNFKEQ. The CDR3 loop spans 14 amino acids. Trimming removed 4 bases at V and 7 bases at J, with 13 bases between. The CDR3 nucleotides are TGTGCCAGCAGCCTAGAGCGGGTGGTCGGGGAGCTGTTTTTT. It yields the protein CASSLERVVGELFF.

The chain employs TRBV6-2 or TRBV6-3 and TRBJ2-7, with a weak D call TRBD2 (6 bases). The germline V gene has CDR1 MNHEY and CDR2 SVGEGT. V was trimmed by 2 bases and J by 3 bases, leaving 14 bases between them. This CDR3 is 15 amino acids long. CDR3: CASSYATSLIYEQYF. The CDR3 nucleotides read TGTGCCAGCAGTTACGCGACTAGTCTCATCTACGAGCAGTACTTC.

The DNA for the CDR3 is TGTGCCAGCAGCTTCGGATCCGGACTAGCGGGAGGGAGGTACCAAGAGACCCAGTACTTC. This sequence encodes CASSFGSGLAGGRYQETQYF. V is TRBV11-1 and J is TRBJ2-5, with 15 bases lining up with TRBD2. This CDR3 has 20 amino acids. Germline-derived CDR1 and CDR2 are SGHAT and FQDESV (reference sequence). Trimming at V came to 3 bases and at J to 0 bases, leaving 11 bases not matched to a gene.

The J gene is TRBJ2-1, the V gene TRBV29-1, with TRBD2 matching 9 bases. The CDR3 runs to 14 residues. V trimming: 4 bases; J trimming: 4 bases; junction bases outside the gene matches: 5. The germline CDR1 and CDR2 sequences are SQVTM and ANQGSEA. The CDR3 DNA is TGCAGCGTTGGTCTAGCGGGATTTTACAATGAGCAGTTCTTC. Its translation is CSVGLAGFYNEQFF.

This clonotype was seen a handful of times. The V gene is TRBV29-1, the J gene TRBJ1-2; 7 positions agree with TRBD1. The V and J ends lost 6 bases and 6 bases, in that order; junction bases with no gene match: 7. The CDR3 spans 12 residues. The V gene's germline CDR1 is SQVTM and CDR2 ANQGSEA. CDR3 in DNA: TGCAGCGTAGAGGAGGGGGCTCATGGCTACACCTTC. This gives the protein CSVEEGAHGYTF.

This clonotype was seen a few times. The chain uses TRBV24-1 and TRBJ1-5, with 7 bases lining up with TRBD1. V shed 2 bases and J 2 bases; nucleotides not matched to a gene: 8. The CDR3 consists of 17 residues. The germline V gene encodes CDR1 KGHDR and CDR2 SFDVKD. CDR3: CATSDSATGYGNQPQHF. DNA for the CDR3: TGTGCCACCAGTGATTCGGCGACAGGGTACGGCAATCAGCCCCAGCATTTT.

This clonotype is a singleton in its sample. CDR3: CASSLGSGRTGIGQYF. Here the CDR3 DNA reads TGTGCCAGCAGCTTAGGTAGCGGGAGAACCGGTATAGGACAGTACTTC. This sequence joins TRBV11-2 and TRBJ2-7; TRBD2 aligns across 9 bases. Germline-derived CDR1 and CDR2 are SGHAT and FQNNGV. J gave up 10 bases and V 1 base, and 14 bases lay outside the gene matches. CDR3 length equals 16 residues. Full variable domain (outside the CDR3, taken from reference TRBV11-2 and TRBJ2-7): EAGVAQSPRYKIIEKRQSVAFWCNPISGHATLYWYQQILGQGPKLLIQFQNNGVVDDSQLPKDRFSAERLKGVDSTLKIQPAKLEDSAVYLCASSLGSGRTGIGQYFGPGTRLTVT.

The table lists this clonotype with a few counts. The genes are TRBV27 and TRBJ2-4; no firm D call. The V gene's germline CDR1 is MNHEY and CDR2 SMNVEV (reference sequence). The CDR3 is 16 amino acids. With 2 bases removed from V and 4 bases from J, the gap between germline ends came to 15 bases. CDR3 DNA: TGTGCCAGCAGTTTACGGCTGGGGTCTTCGAAAAACATTCAGTACTTC. Encoded protein: CASSLRLGSSKNIQYF.

The genes are TRBV10-3 and TRBJ2-7; 9 positions match TRBD1. The V gene end was trimmed by 7 bases and the J gene end by 5 bases; junction bases not matched to a gene: 9. CDR3 size: 14 residues. Germline V gene lookup returns CDR1 ENHRY and CDR2 SYGVKD. The CDR3 spells CAITAGTGSHEQYF. CDR3 DNA: TGTGCCATCACCGCCGGGACAGGGTCCCACGAGCAGTACTTC.

The table lists this clonotype with a few counts. The chain carries TRBV12-3 or TRBV12-4 and TRBJ2-1; no clear D. The CDR3 covers 14 residues. The V end lost 2 bases, the J end lost 4 bases, and 9 bases lay between the germline ends. CDR3 DNA: TGTGCCAGCAGTTTAAGTTCCCCATACAATGAGCAGTTCTTC. Translated, it gives CASSLSSPYNEQFF.

The gene calls are TRBV10-3 and TRBJ1-4; no reliable D call. V lost 10 bases and J 6 bases, leaving 15 bases between the germline ends. Germline CDR1 reads ENHRY; CDR2 reads SYGVKD. This CDR3 is built from 13 residues. CDR3 sequence: CATRPGRDEKLFF. In DNA form, the CDR3 reads TGTGCCACCAGGCCGGGGAGAGATGAAAAACTGTTTTTT.

In its sample, this clonotype was seen a few times. The genes are TRBV12-3 or TRBV12-4 and TRBJ2-3; D is perhaps TRBD2 (5 bases). Between the trimmed V and J ends, which lost 3 bases and 6 bases, there was a span of 13 bases. The CDR3 extends over 14 amino acids. CDR3 DNA: TGTGCCAGCAGTTTGTCCGGGGTGGTGGATACGCAGTATTTT. It is translated as CASSLSGVVDTQYF.

This clonotype was seen a few times. The chain employs TRBV5-1 and TRBJ2-2; D might be TRBD2 (5 bases). This CDR3 is built from 14 residues. CDR1 is SGHRS, CDR2 YFSETQ, per germline. Between the trimmed V and J ends, which lost 6 bases and 2 bases, there was a span of 11 bases. The CDR3 loop is CASTGISNTGELFF. In DNA form, the CDR3 reads TGCGCCAGCACCGGGATATCAAACACCGGGGAGCTGTTTTTT.

The chain joins TRBV11-2 to TRBJ2-7; D is uncertain. The germline V gene has CDR1 SGHAT and CDR2 FQNNGV. Trimming removed 2 bases from V and 3 bases from J, with 14 bases in between. CDR3 length: 15 amino acids. CDR3 in DNA: TGTGCCAGCAGCTTACCCGTGATACGTATCTACGAGCAGTACTTC. The encoded protein is CASSLPVIRIYEQYF. Filled out from reference TRBV11-2 and TRBJ2-7, the complete variable domain reads EAGVAQSPRYKIIEKRQSVAFWCNPISGHATLYWYQQILGQGPKLLIQFQNNGVVDDSQLPKDRFSAERLKGVDSTLKIQPAKLEDSAVYLCASSLPVIRIYEQYFGPGTRLTVT.

The chain links TRBV2 to TRBJ2-3; no definite D call. Germline assignment: CDR1 SNHLY and CDR2 FYNNEI. Trimming stripped 6 bases from V and 5 bases from J, with 6 bases between. This CDR3 has 11 residues. For the CDR3, the DNA is TGTGCCAGCAGCGGCGAAGATACGCAGTATTTT. Translation gives CASSGEDTQYF.

This clonotype was detected a few times. V is TRBV5-1 and J is TRBJ2-1, with TRBD1 as a possible D gene (6 bases). Per the germline V gene, CDR1 is SGHRS and CDR2 is YFSETQ. Trimming cost V 0 bases and J 9 bases, with 10 bases left between them. The length of the CDR3 is 13 residues. DNA of the CDR3: TGCGCCAGCAGCTTGGGACAGGTTGCTGAGCAGTTCTTC. Translating it yields CASSLGQVAEQFF.

Regarding this clonotype: The conserved closing phenylalanine or tryptophan is absent in this CDR3, likely reflecting a read error. The rearrangement joins TRBV20-1 to TRBJ2-1; D gene uncertain. The CDR3 totals 13 residues. V lost 3 bases and J 4 bases, leaving 10 bases between the germline ends. Germline V gives CDR1 DFQATT, CDR2 SNEGSKA (reference sequence). The CDR3: CSASPLAYNEQFL. In DNA form, the CDR3 reads TGCAGTGCTAGCCCCCTCGCTTACAATGAGCAGTTCTTG.

This chain links TRBV18 with TRBJ2-1; possible D gene TRBD1, 6 bases. The germline V and J ends were trimmed by 6 bases and 6 bases, with 18 bases remaining between them. In germline, CDR1 is KGHSH, CDR2 LQKENI. The CDR3 is 15 residues long. CDR3 nucleotide sequence: TGTGCCAGCTCTCTCACGGGACACTGGGTCAATGAGCAGTTCTTC. It codes for CASSLTGHWVNEQFF.

The chain uses TRBV28 and TRBJ1-4, with TRBD1 as a possible D gene (6 bases). V was trimmed by 6 bases and J by 6 bases, leaving 23 bases between them. Germline V lookup: CDR1 MDHEN, CDR2 SYDVKM. This CDR3 contains 17 residues. This chain's CDR3 is CASSLAATRGADEKLFF. CDR3 in DNA: TGTGCCAGCAGCCTAGCGGCCACAAGGGGGGCGGATGAAAAACTGTTTTTT. The whole variable domain, filled in from reference TRBV28 and TRBJ1-4, reads DVKVTQSSRYLVKRTGEKVFLECVQDMDHENMFWYRQDPGLGLRLIYFSYDVKMKEKGDIPEGYSVSREKKERFSLILESASTNQTSMYLCASSLAATRGADEKLFFGSGTQLSVL.